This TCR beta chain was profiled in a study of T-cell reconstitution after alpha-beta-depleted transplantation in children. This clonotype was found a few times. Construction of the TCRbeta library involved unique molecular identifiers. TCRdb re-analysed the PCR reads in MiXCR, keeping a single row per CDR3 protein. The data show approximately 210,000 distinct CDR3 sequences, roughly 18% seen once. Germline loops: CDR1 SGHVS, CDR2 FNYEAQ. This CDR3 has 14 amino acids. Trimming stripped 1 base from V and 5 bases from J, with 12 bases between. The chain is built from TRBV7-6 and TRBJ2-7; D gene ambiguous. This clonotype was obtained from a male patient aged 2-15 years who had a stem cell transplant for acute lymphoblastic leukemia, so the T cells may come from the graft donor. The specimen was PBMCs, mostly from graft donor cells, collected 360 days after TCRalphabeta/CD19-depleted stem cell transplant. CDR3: CASSLVGEEDEQYF. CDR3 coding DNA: TGTGCCAGCAGCTTAGTGGGCGAGGAAGACGAGCAGTACTTC.